These 4 T cell receptor beta chains share one sample of origin, sequenced in a study of shared clonotypes between healthy human individuals. The assay was immunoSEQ multiplex PCR, and TCRdb's table has in-frame clones only and misses some. The sample lists approximately 2,000,000 clones; 80% to 95% were seen once. Only CD45RO-negative cells positively selected for CCR7 counted as naive CD8 cells, so terminally differentiated effector memory CD45RA+ cells were excluded. The sample taken for sequencing was naive CD8+ T cells from PBMCs. The receptors were sampled from a man younger than 30 in good health. Some clones in this sample may be carry-over from other donors' samples.

V and J are TRBV18 and TRBJ2-2; TRBD1 matches 8 bases. Germline V gives CDR1 KGHSH, CDR2 LQKENI. This CDR3 comprises 14 residues. The V segment lost 6 bases and the J segment 5 bases; nucleotides outside the gene matches: 5. The CDR3, as DNA: TGTGCCAGCTCTTTCAGACAGGGGACCGGGGAGCTGTTTTTT. This translates into CASSFRQGTGELFF.

The chain joins TRBV27 to TRBJ2-7, with D possibly TRBD1 on 6 matching bases. The CDR3 runs 17 residues. Trimming took 4 bases from V and 0 from J, leaving 19 bases between them. Germline values: CDR1 MNHEY, CDR2 SMNVEV (reference sequence). The CDR3: CASSSYQITGPSYEQYF. The CDR3 DNA follows: TGTGCCAGCAGTTCATATCAGATCACAGGGCCCTCCTACGAGCAGTACTTC.

V and J are TRBV9 and TRBJ1-5; D ambiguous. The CDR3 has 15 residues. Germline V gene data show CDR1 as SGDLS and CDR2 as YYNGEE. V was clipped by 0 bases and J by 11 bases, with 18 bases between them. The CDR3 loop reads CASSVGGRASEAQHF. CDR3 nucleotide sequence: TGTGCCAGCAGCGTAGGTGGTAGGGCCTCAGAGGCCCAGCATTTT.

The rearrangement links TRBV9 to TRBJ2-3; D call uncertain. The CDR3 totals 15 residues. Trimming removed 3 bases at V and 3 bases at J, with 14 bases between. CDR1 and CDR2 from the germline V gene are SGDLS and YYNGEE. CDR3 loop: CASSDQTGRTDTQYF. In nucleotides, the CDR3 is TGTGCCAGCAGCGACCAAACGGGTCGGACAGATACGCAGTATTTT.